These 5 T cell receptor beta chains share one sample of origin, sequenced in a study of spatial heterogeneity in lung cancer. These receptors are not linked to any known antigen. As for time point: sample taken at primary tumor resection. TCRdb itself ran the 5' RACE reads through MiXCR, one entry per CDR3 protein. The repertoire consists of around 100,000 distinct CDR3 sequences, with approximately 4.4% occurring once and the leading ten covering 21%. Whole-study results and caveats: One measure, the expanded intratumoral alpha and beta TCR count, tracked tumor mutation counts.

This specimen consisted of lung tumor tissue, obtained at surgery. These TCRs come from a male donor with early-stage non-small cell lung cancer.

This clonotype came up many times. The V and J genes are TRBV12-3 or TRBV12-4 and TRBJ2-2, with 7 nucleotides matching TRBD1. CDR3 length: 16 residues. V shed 7 bases and J 4 bases; nucleotides not matched to a gene: 12. The CDR3, as DNA: TGTGCCAGCACCCCAACCCAAACAGGGGTCACCGGGGAGCTGTTTTTT. Its protein product is CASTPTQTGVTGELFF.

This clonotype was counted at least ten times. The rearrangement links TRBV29-1 to TRBJ1-1; D not resolved. CDR3 length: 12 amino acids. CDR1 SQVTM and CDR2 ANQGSEA come from the germline V gene. V gave up 5 bases and J gave up 0 bases, with 7 bases separating them. The CDR3, as DNA: TGCAGCGTTCAGGCGGTGAACACTGAAGCTTTCTTT. It translates to CSVQAVNTEAFF.

The sample holds a few counts of this clonotype. This sequence joins TRBV28 and TRBJ1-2; TRBD1 matches at 8 bases. The CDR3 loop spans 15 amino acids. Trimming at V came to 2 bases and at J to 2 bases, leaving 4 bases not matched to a gene. Per germline, CDR1 MDHEN and CDR2 SYDVKM. CDR3 nucleotide sequence: TGTGCCAGCAGTTTAAGCTACAGGGGGAACTATGGCTACACCTTC. This gives the protein CASSLSYRGNYGYTF.

This clonotype turned up a few times. The chain is built from TRBV4-2 and TRBJ2-6; 9 nucleotides match TRBD2. The CDR3 covers 18 residues. V lost 4 bases to trimming and J lost 3 bases; unmatched junction nucleotides: 10. Germline V CDR1 and CDR2: LGHNA, YNFKEQ. The DNA for the CDR3 is TGTGCCAGCAGCCCTAGAGCGGGAGGCCTTGGTGGGGCCAACGTCCTGACTTTC. Protein: CASSPRAGGLGGANVLTF.

At least ten counts were recorded for this clonotype. The V gene is TRBV7-8, the J gene TRBJ1-1; TRBD1 agrees at 9 bases. From germline, CDR1 is SGHVS and CDR2 FQNEAQ. The CDR3 contains 15 residues. V was pared by 4 bases and J by 3 bases, with 6 bases of the junction left unmatched. This chain's CDR3 is CASSYGGTGYTEAFF. The DNA for the CDR3 is TGTGCCAGCAGCTACGGCGGGACAGGGTACACTGAAGCTTTCTTT.